This T cell receptor beta chain comes out of a study of blood T cell repertoires in COVID-19. Clones were sequenced by immunoSEQ multiplex PCR, and TCRdb holds only the in-frame ones, with some missing. This table holds 140,000 to 150,000 clones, more than 80% found once. Germline V gives CDR1 SGHTA, CDR2 FQGTGA. The CDR3 contains 13 residues. V lost 2 bases and J lost 8, with 10 bases in between. Across about two dozen US areas, participants ranged in age from roughly 18 to 95 years. Each participant's cohort was designated according to participant-reported clinical history. In Cohort 3, a recovered donor had either two negative PCRs, clearance, or symptom resolution.

The material sequenced was PBMCs or T cells enriched from blood (not recorded which). The rearrangement uses TRBV7-3 and TRBJ2-1, with D tentatively TRBD1 (5 bases). This receptor was taken from a man aged 50 to 60 who had recovered from COVID-19. CDR3 loop: CASSLGHGDEQFF. CDR3 nucleotide sequence: TGTGCCAGCAGCTTAGGACATGGGGATGAGCAGTTCTTC.